A selection of T cell receptor beta chains follows, all from one sample in a study of blood T cells in healthy people across ages. Each CDR3 protein gets one entry after TCRdb re-called the 5' RACE reads with MiXCR. Among about 1,800,000 distinct CDR3 sequences, approximately 30% were seen once, and the ten largest hold 7.7%. What was sequenced was blood. The receptors stem from a woman younger than 45 in good health. The CDR3 runs from the conserved cysteine through the conserved F or W.

V gene: TRBV6-6; J gene: TRBJ1-6; CDR3 protein: CASSYSQNPLHF
V gene: TRBV30; J gene: TRBJ2-1; CDR3 protein: CAWSVQAGGLDEQFF
V gene: TRBV3-1; J gene: TRBJ2-1; CDR3 protein: CASSRGTGTGGNEQFF
V gene: TRBV4-1; J gene: TRBJ1-4; CDR3 protein: CASSQDRTANEKRFF
V gene: TRBV25-1; J gene: TRBJ1-1; CDR3 protein: CASSESGRPTEAFF
V gene: TRBV6-2/TRBV6-3; J gene: TRBJ1-2; CDR3 protein: CASNDPTGRYGYTF
V gene: TRBV6-5; J gene: TRBJ1-5; CDR3 protein: CASRSGAGNQPQHF
V gene: TRBV6-1; J gene: TRBJ2-6; CDR3 protein: CASSEEWQGLAGANVLTF
V gene: TRBV29-1; J gene: TRBJ2-2; CDR3 protein: CSVGTGVNTGELFF
V gene: TRBV5-5; J gene: TRBJ2-7; CDR3 protein: CTSRLAGGSPEQYF
V gene: TRBV5-5; J gene: TRBJ1-2; CDR3 protein: CASSGGPTTTYGYTF
V gene: TRBV6-6; J gene: TRBJ2-1; CDR3 protein: CASREKRGGLGEQFF
V gene: TRBV2; J gene: TRBJ1-4; CDR3 protein: CASTVVGTTNEKLFF
V gene: TRBV3-1; J gene: TRBJ2-5; CDR3 protein: CASSPGDRGETQYF
V gene: TRBV18; J gene: TRBJ2-1; CDR3 protein: CAGSPLRGGTEQFF
V gene: TRBV29-1; J gene: TRBJ1-2; CDR3 protein: CSVEDFRGVRDGYTF
V gene: TRBV28; J gene: TRBJ1-2; CDR3 protein: CASSFLDSVYGYTF
V gene: TRBV3-1; J gene: TRBJ2-1; CDR3 protein: CATSYRGPGEQFF
V gene: TRBV6-5; J gene: TRBJ1-1; CDR3 protein: CASSYAGNTEAFF
V gene: TRBV7-2; J gene: TRBJ2-3; CDR3 protein: CASSRGGAGGPDTQYF
V gene: TRBV2; J gene: TRBJ2-7; CDR3 protein: CASRGVAGIEEQYF
V gene: TRBV20-1; J gene: TRBJ1-2; CDR3 protein: CSAHQDSVSYGYTF
V gene: TRBV5-1; J gene: TRBJ2-1; CDR3 protein: CASSSTGTSMGEQFF
V gene: TRBV20-1; J gene: TRBJ1-6; CDR3 protein: CSASDKADNSPLHF
V gene: TRBV29-1; J gene: TRBJ2-7; CDR3 protein: CSVLQGPSYEQYF
V gene: TRBV20-1; J gene: TRBJ2-7; CDR3 protein: CSAGQGGDYEQYF
V gene: TRBV19; J gene: TRBJ2-3; CDR3 protein: CASPTTSTDTQYF
V gene: TRBV20-1; J gene: TRBJ2-7; CDR3 protein: CSARAGNEQYF
V gene: TRBV7-2; J gene: -; CDR3 protein: CASSLDILLHEQYF
V gene: TRBV7-2; J gene: TRBJ2-5; CDR3 protein: CASSTHGEPKTQYF
V gene: TRBV20-1; J gene: TRBJ2-3; CDR3 protein: CSASRDSTDTQYF
V gene: TRBV12-5; J gene: TRBJ2-1; CDR3 protein: CASGETGEQFF
V gene: TRBV5-1; J gene: TRBJ2-7; CDR3 protein: CASNYSGSYEQYF
V gene: TRBV2; J gene: TRBJ2-1; CDR3 protein: CASRGGTNEQFF